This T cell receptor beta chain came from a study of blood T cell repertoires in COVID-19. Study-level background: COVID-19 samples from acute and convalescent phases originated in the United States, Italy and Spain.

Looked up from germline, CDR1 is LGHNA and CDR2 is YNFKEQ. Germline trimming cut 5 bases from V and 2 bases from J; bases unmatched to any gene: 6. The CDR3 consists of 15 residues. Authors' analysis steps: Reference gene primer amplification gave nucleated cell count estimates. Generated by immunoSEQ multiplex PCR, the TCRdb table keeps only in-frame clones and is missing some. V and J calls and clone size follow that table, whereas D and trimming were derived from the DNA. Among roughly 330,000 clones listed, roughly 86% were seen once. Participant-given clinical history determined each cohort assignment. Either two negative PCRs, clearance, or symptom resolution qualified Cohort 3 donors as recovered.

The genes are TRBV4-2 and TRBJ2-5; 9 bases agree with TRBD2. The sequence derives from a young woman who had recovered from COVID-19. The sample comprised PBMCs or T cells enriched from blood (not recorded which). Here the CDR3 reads CASSIQRGAQETQYF. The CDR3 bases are TGTGCCAGCAGCATCCAGCGGGGGGCACAAGAGACCCAGTACTTC.